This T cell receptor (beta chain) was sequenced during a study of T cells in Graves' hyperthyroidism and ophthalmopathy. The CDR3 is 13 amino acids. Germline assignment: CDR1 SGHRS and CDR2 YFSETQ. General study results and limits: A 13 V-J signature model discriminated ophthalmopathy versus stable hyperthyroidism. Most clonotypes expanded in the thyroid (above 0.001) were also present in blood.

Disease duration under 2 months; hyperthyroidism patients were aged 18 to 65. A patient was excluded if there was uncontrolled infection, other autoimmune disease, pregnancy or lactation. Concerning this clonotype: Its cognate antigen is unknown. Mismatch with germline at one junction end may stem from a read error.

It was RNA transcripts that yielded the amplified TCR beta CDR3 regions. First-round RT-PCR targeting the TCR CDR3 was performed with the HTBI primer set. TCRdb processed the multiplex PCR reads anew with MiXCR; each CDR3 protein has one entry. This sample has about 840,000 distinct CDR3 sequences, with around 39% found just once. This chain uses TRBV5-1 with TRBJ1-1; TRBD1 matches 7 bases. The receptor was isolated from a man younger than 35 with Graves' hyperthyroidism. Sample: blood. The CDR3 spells CASRPTGATEAFF. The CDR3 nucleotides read TGTGCCAGCAGACCAACAGGGGCCACTGAAGCTTTCTTT.